This T cell receptor (beta chain) was identified during a study of blood T cell repertoires in COVID-19. A remark on this clone: With a much larger clone just one base away, this may be a read error.

Germline values: CDR1 SEHNR, CDR2 FQNEAQ (reference sequence). There are 17 residues in the CDR3. The table came from immunoSEQ multiplex PCR; TCRdb's copy has only in-frame clones and leaves some out. Counted here are 260,000 or so clones, 85% to 90% occurring once; the ten biggest clones make up about a sixth. Participants' reported clinical history set cohort assignment. The chain employs TRBV7-9 and TRBJ1-6; a possible D gene is TRBD1 (5 bases). The sequenced sample consisted of PBMCs or T cells enriched from blood (not recorded which). The TCR originated in a man younger than 35 who had recovered from COVID-19. CDR3 sequence reads: CPTRPHDRGGVNSPLHF. The DNA of the CDR3 is TGTCCCACCCGCCCCCACGACCGGGGGGGAGTAAATTCACCCCTCCACTTT.